Each of the 31 T cell receptor beta chains below was sequenced from the same sample in a study of blood T cell repertoires in COVID-19 (TCRdb year 2020). The method was the immunoSEQ multiplex PCR assay. This immuneACCESS table, as held by TCRdb, lists in-frame sequences with V and J called but not all clones. Of the missing ones, under half trace to an unresolved V gene in checked studies; the others have no known cause. The table for this sample lists 130,000 or so clones; approximately 82% of them were counted only once. Roughly 1.5% of the sample is in the top ten clones. Input material: peripheral blood. The receptors originated from a human donor in a cohort sampled during active COVID-19.

The rearrangement joins TRBV5-4 to TRBJ1-2; TRBD1 matches 7 bases. V lost 6 bases to trimming and J lost 7 bases; unmatched junction nucleotides: 12. Germline CDR1 SGHNT, CDR2 YYREEE (reference sequence). The CDR3 length is 14 residues. The CDR3 region is CASTQGGRVGGYTF. CDR3 DNA: TGTGCCAGCACCCAGGGGGGCAGGGTCGGTGGCTACACCTTC.

The chain recombines TRBV28 with TRBJ2-1, with TRBD2 matching 7 bases. The ends lost 10 bases at V and 4 bases at J; junction bases unmatched: 13. CDR1 and CDR2 from the germline V gene are MDHEN and SYDVKM. This CDR3 has 15 amino acids. The CDR3: CATRGSSGLYNEQFF. Written as DNA, the CDR3 is TGTGCCACAAGAGGAAGTAGCGGGCTATACAATGAGCAGTTCTTC.

The J gene is TRBJ1-2, the V gene TRBV19; D gene ambiguous. This CDR3 has 14 residues. CDR1 is LNHDA, CDR2 SQIVND, per germline (reference sequence). The germline V and J ends were trimmed by 3 bases and 4 bases, with 12 bases remaining between them. This CDR3 is CASSIRAESYGYTF. In nucleotides, the CDR3 is TGTGCCAGTAGTATTAGAGCGGAAAGCTATGGCTACACCTTC.

This rearrangement joins TRBV7-6 to TRBJ2-5; 8 bases map to TRBD2. CDR3 length: 17 residues. J gave up 3 bases and V 1 base, and 10 bases lay outside the gene matches. CDR1 is SGHVS, CDR2 FNYEAQ, per germline. CDR3 region: CASSLDVREAGEETQYF. CDR3 bases: TGTGCCAGCAGCTTAGATGTGCGGGAGGCGGGAGAAGAGACCCAGTACTTC.

V is TRBV14 and J is TRBJ2-5; 11 bases align to TRBD2. The junction had 1 base not matched to a gene; V was cut back by 1 base and J by 3 bases. This CDR3 has 15 amino acids. Per the germline V gene, CDR1 is SGHDN and CDR2 is FVKESK. The DNA of the CDR3 is TGTGCCAGCAGCCAAGGACTAGCGGGAAAAGAGACCCAGTACTTC. This sequence encodes CASSQGLAGKETQYF.

The chain links TRBV28 to TRBJ2-7; 9 nucleotides line up with TRBD2. Germline loops: CDR1 MDHEN, CDR2 SYDVKM. The CDR3 is 14 amino acids. Losses at the gene ends were 6 bases for V and 5 bases for J; bases not matched to a gene: 8. The CDR3 nucleotides read TGTGCCAGCAGGCCAACTCTAGCGGGAAACGAGCAGTACTTC. Translation gives CASRPTLAGNEQYF.

The chain has TRBV5-5 and TRBJ2-3; no definite D call. V was pared by 4 bases and J by 0 bases, with 18 bases between. The CDR3 runs 17 residues. CDR1 and CDR2 from the germline V gene are SGHKS and YYEKEE (reference sequence). DNA of the CDR3: TGTGCCAGCAGCCTCACCTTTTCGGGTTCTAGCACAGATACGCAGTATTTT. It codes for CASSLTFSGSSTDTQYF.

V usage is TRBV5-1 and J usage is TRBJ2-1, with D perhaps matching TRBD1 (6 bases). The V end was cut by 2 bases, the J end by 0 bases, with 9 bases between. CDR3 length: 15 amino acids. Per the germline V gene, CDR1 is SGHRS and CDR2 is YFSETQ. CDR3 sequence: CASSLVQGSYNEQFF. Here the CDR3 DNA reads TGCGCCAGCAGCTTAGTACAGGGCTCCTACAATGAGCAGTTCTTC.

The genes are TRBV20-1 and TRBJ2-7; the D is unclear. This CDR3 comprises 14 residues. Looked up from germline, CDR1 is DFQATT and CDR2 is SNEGSKA (reference sequence). V dropped 3 bases and J dropped 4 bases, with 16 bases sitting between them. DNA of the CDR3: TGCAGTGCTAGTGAGATTGTCGTGGAGTACGAGCAGTACTTC. Amino acids: CSASEIVVEYEQYF.

This chain links TRBV3-1 (or the pseudogene TRBV3-2) with TRBJ1-1; 7 bases line up with TRBD1. The germline V gene has CDR1 LGHDT and CDR2 YNNKEL (reference sequence). The V and J ends lost 1 base and 1 base, in that order; junction bases with no gene match: 9. The CDR3 has 17 amino acids. CDR3 DNA: TGTGCCAGCAGCCAAGGAACAGGGGCCACTGAGAACACTGAAGCTTTCTTT. Amino acid sequence: CASSQGTGATENTEAFF.

The chain is built from TRBV18 and TRBJ2-2, with D uncertain. Trimming took off 1 base at V and 6 bases at J, with 12 bases between the two ends. The CDR3 runs to 15 residues. Germline assignment: CDR1 KGHSH and CDR2 LQKENI. The CDR3 DNA reads TGTGCCAGCTCACCACTGGTCGTGGAGTCCGGGGAGCTGTTTTTT. Encoded protein: CASSPLVVESGELFF.

The chain employs TRBV27 and TRBJ2-6; D gene uncertain. V was cut by 3 bases and J by 4 bases, with 13 bases left in between. Germline V gene lookup returns CDR1 MNHEY and CDR2 SMNVEV (reference sequence). This CDR3 region has 16 residues. The DNA of the CDR3 is TGTGCCAGCAGTTTCAGGCCAGATCGGGGGGCCAACGTCCTGACTTTC. Amino acids: CASSFRPDRGANVLTF. Complete variable domain (other parts from reference TRBV27 and TRBJ2-6): EAQVTQNPRYLITVTGKKLTVTCSQNMNHEYMSWYRQDPGLGLRQIYYSMNVEVTDKGDVPEGYKVSRKEKRNFPLILESPSPNQTSLYFCASSFRPDRGANVLTFGAGSRLTVL.

The chain uses TRBV7-9 and TRBJ2-1, with TRBD1 identical over 10 bases. This CDR3 spans 15 amino acids. The junction had 9 bases not matched to a gene; V was cut back by 4 bases and J by 9 bases. Germline V gene sequence: CDR1 SEHNR, CDR2 FQNEAQ (reference sequence). For the CDR3, the DNA is TGTGCCAGCAGCTCCCGTGGGACAGGGGTCGGTGAGCAGTTCTTC. Protein sequence: CASSSRGTGVGEQFF. The full variable domain, completed using reference TRBV7-9 and TRBJ2-1, is DTGVSQNPRHKITKRGQNVTFRCDPISEHNRLYWYRQTLGQGPEFLTYFQNEAQLEKSRLLSDRFSAERPKGSFSTLEIQRTEQGDSAMYLCASSSRGTGVGEQFFGPGTRLTVL.

This chain links TRBV6-5 with TRBJ1-2; D may be TRBD1 (5 bases). Germline V gene sequence: CDR1 MNHEY, CDR2 SVGAGI. V lost 6 bases, J lost 2 bases, and 13 bases lay in between. This CDR3 is 14 amino acids long. DNA of the CDR3: TGTGCCAGCAGCTTTGGAGGGGCAAACTATGGCTACACCTTC. Protein: CASSFGGANYGYTF.

The CDR3 is CASSRDTGHQPQHF. The CDR3 nucleotides read TGTGCCAGCAGTCGGGACACCGGTCATCAGCCCCAGCATTTT. The rearrangement uses TRBV28 and TRBJ1-5, with D possibly TRBD1 on 6 matching bases. Germline V CDR1 and CDR2: MDHEN, SYDVKM. V lost 5 bases and J 5 bases, leaving 13 bases between the germline ends. The CDR3 covers 14 residues.

The chain combines TRBV19 with TRBJ1-4; D might be TRBD1 (5 bases). From germline, CDR1 is LNHDA and CDR2 SQIVND (reference sequence). This CDR3 is built from 13 residues. V was shortened by 4 bases and J by 7 bases, with 10 bases between the two germline ends. The DNA for the CDR3 is TGTGCCAGTAGTAGAGGGGAGGGTGAAAAACTGTTTTTT. Its protein is CASSRGEGEKLFF. The full variable domain, completed using reference TRBV19 and TRBJ1-4, is DGGITQSPKYLFRKEGQNVTLSCEQNLNHDAMYWYRQDPGQGLRLIYYSQIVNDFQKGDIAEGYSVSREKKESFPLTVTSAQKNPTAFYLCASSRGEGEKLFFGSGTQLSVL.

The genes are TRBV9 and TRBJ2-2, with TRBD2 matching over 11 bases. The CDR3 has 17 residues. V trimming: 1 base; J trimming: 3 bases; junction bases outside the gene matches: 5. The germline CDR1 and CDR2 sequences are SGDLS and YYNGEE. The CDR3 DNA is TGTGCCAGCAGCGTAACTCAGGGACTAGCGGACACCGGGGAGCTGTTTTTT. This translates into CASSVTQGLADTGELFF.

The chain links TRBV7-9 to TRBJ1-2, with D perhaps TRBD1 (5 bases). The CDR3 spans 13 residues. Germline V gene sequence: CDR1 SEHNR, CDR2 FQNEAQ (reference sequence). Trimming cost V 7 bases and J 5 bases, with 14 bases left between them. In nucleotides, the CDR3 is TGTGCCAGCACCATAGAGAGGACATATGGCTACACCTTC. This encodes CASTIERTYGYTF.

The V and J genes are TRBV21-1 and TRBJ1-4; the tabulated D call, TRBD1, remains unverified against the DNA. TRBV21-1 is assigned pseudogene status. The CDR3 has 18 residues. Here the CDR3 DNA reads TGTGCCAGCAGCAAAGGGGGACAGGGGGCCGCAACTAATGAAAAACTGTTTTTT. Translating it yields CASSKGGQGAATNEKLFF.

This clone was recorded only once. The V and J genes are TRBV14 and TRBJ2-5, with D maybe TRBD1 (6 bases). Trimming pared 5 bases from V and 5 bases from J, leaving 18 bases between. CDR1 and CDR2 from the germline V gene are SGHDN and FVKESK. The CDR3 sequence is 15 residues long. The CDR3 is CASSEPNRVGETQYF. For the CDR3, the DNA is TGTGCCAGCAGCGAGCCTAACAGGGTTGGGGAGACCCAGTACTTC.

The chain employs TRBV9 and TRBJ2-6; D may be TRBD1 (7 bases). CDR3 length: 18 amino acids. Germline loops: CDR1 SGDLS, CDR2 YYNGEE. The V gene lost 4 bases and the J gene lost 2 bases, with 19 bases spanning the gap. CDR3 nucleotide sequence: TGTGCCAGCAGCTCCCAATACAGGGGAGGCGCTGGGGCCAACGTCCTGACTTTC. As protein: CASSSQYRGGAGANVLTF.

The table lists this clone with many counts. The rearrangement joins TRBV28 to TRBJ2-7; D perhaps matches TRBD2 (6 bases). The ends were cut back, 5 bases at V and 6 bases at J, with 11 bases in the middle. Germline assignment: CDR1 MDHEN and CDR2 SYDVKM. The CDR3 has 12 amino acids. This chain's CDR3 is CASSHTSSEQYF. CDR3 nucleotides: TGTGCCAGCAGTCATACTAGCTCCGAGCAGTACTTC.

This chain connects TRBV29-1 to TRBJ2-1; TRBD2 agrees at 8 bases. In germline, CDR1 is SQVTM, CDR2 ANQGSEA. Trimming at V came to 4 bases and at J to 7 bases, leaving 9 bases not matched to a gene. The CDR3 contains 14 residues. The DNA for the CDR3 is TGCAGCGTTGTTGAGGCGGGAGGAGGGAATGAGCAGTTCTTC. This translates into CSVVEAGGGNEQFF.

This chain connects TRBV5-1 to TRBJ1-4, with 8 bases lining up with TRBD1. Trimming cost V 0 bases and J 7 bases; bases outside gene matches: 2. The CDR3 runs to 14 residues. Germline CDR1 and CDR2: SGHRS and YFSETQ. CDR3 DNA: TGCGCCAGCAGCTTGGCAGGGGGCTCTGAAAAACTGTTTTTT. Its protein is CASSLAGGSEKLFF.

V gene TRBV19 combines with J gene TRBJ2-5; maybe TRBD2 (5 bases). Deletions cut 3 bases from V and 1 base from J, with 9 bases between. This CDR3 contains 14 residues. Germline CDR1 LNHDA, CDR2 SQIVND (reference sequence). This CDR3 is CASSMGGLQETQYF. CDR3 nucleotide sequence: TGTGCCAGTAGTATGGGCGGACTCCAAGAGACCCAGTACTTC.

This chain connects TRBV7-2 to TRBJ2-2; 10 positions agree with TRBD2. With 4 bases clipped from V and 4 bases from J, the junction kept 3 bases outside the gene matches. Germline V gene sequence: CDR1 SGHTA, CDR2 FQGNSA. The CDR3 runs 15 residues. CDR3 residues: CASSSGLAVTGELFF. DNA of the CDR3: TGTGCCAGCAGCTCCGGACTAGCGGTCACCGGGGAGCTGTTTTTT.

The J gene is TRBJ2-3, the V gene TRBV6-5; TRBD1 aligns across 7 bases. CDR3 length: 15 residues. Losses at the gene ends were 6 bases for V and 2 bases for J; bases not matched to a gene: 8. Germline CDR1 reads MNHEY; CDR2 reads SVGAGI. CDR3 sequence (DNA): TGTGCCAGCAGCGCACGACAGGGCTACACAGATACGCAGTATTTT. Translating gives CASSARQGYTDTQYF.

The sample holds a few counts of this clone. The V call is TRBV27, the J call TRBJ2-1, with 7 nucleotides matching TRBD2. CDR1 is MNHEY and CDR2 is SMNVEV in the germline V gene (reference sequence). This CDR3 has 14 amino acids. Trimming cost V 4 bases and J 7 bases; bases outside gene matches: 7. The CDR3 sequence is CASSSGLVRNEQFF. The CDR3 nucleotides read TGTGCCAGCAGTTCCGGACTAGTGAGGAATGAGCAGTTCTTC.

The rearrangement links TRBV5-1 to TRBJ2-1; 8 positions agree with TRBD1. The trim removed 3 bases at V and 4 bases at J, leaving 6 bases unmatched. Germline V lookup: CDR1 SGHRS, CDR2 YFSETQ. The CDR3 totals 15 residues. The CDR3 loop is CASSSETGEYNEQFF. DNA of the CDR3: TGCGCCAGCAGCTCCGAGACAGGGGAATACAATGAGCAGTTCTTC. The whole variable domain, filled in from reference TRBV5-1 and TRBJ2-1, reads KAGVTQTPRYLIKTRGQQVTLSCSPISGHRSVSWYQQTPGQGLQFLFEYFSETQRNKGNFPGRFSGRQFSNSRSEMNVSTLELGDSALYLCASSSETGEYNEQFFGPGTRLTVL.

The rearrangement links TRBV2 to TRBJ1-3, with 7 positions matching TRBD1. Germline V gene sequence: CDR1 SNHLY, CDR2 FYNNEI. The CDR3 length is 15 residues. V lost 3 bases to trimming and J lost 4 bases; unmatched junction nucleotides: 6. Written as DNA, the CDR3 is TGTGCCAGCAGTGACCTTACAGGGGTAGGAAACACCATATATTTT. This codes for CASSDLTGVGNTIYF.

The chain joins TRBV7-6 to TRBJ2-1, with 9 nucleotides matching TRBD2. The CDR3 is 15 residues long. The germline V gene encodes CDR1 SGHVS and CDR2 FNYEAQ. Trimming took 5 bases from V and 6 from J; bases not matched to a gene: 8. The DNA of the CDR3 is TGTGCCAGCAGCACCCGGACTAGCGCCCCCAATGAGCAGTTCTTC. Its protein product is CASSTRTSAPNEQFF. The complete variable domain, with remaining parts taken from reference TRBV7-6 and TRBJ2-1, reads GAGVSQSPRYKVTKRGQDVALRCDPISGHVSLYWYRQALGQGPEFLTYFNYEAQQDKSGLPNDRFSAERPEGSISTLTIQRTEQRDSAMYRCASSTRTSAPNEQFFGPGTRLTVL.